The source of this TCR beta chain is a study of radiotherapy plus CTLA-4 blockade in lung cancer. Patients had chemo-refractory metastatic non-small-cell lung cancer and received focal radiation plus CTLA-4 blockade that used ipilimumab. Measured with immunoSEQ multiplex PCR; TCRdb has only the in-frame clones, and not every one. This table holds about 87,000 clones, around nine tenths found once. This CDR3 region has 15 residues. Germline V gene lookup returns CDR1 MNHEY and CDR2 SMNVEV (reference sequence). The V segment lost 6 bases and the J segment 4 bases; nucleotides outside the gene matches: 11.

The source of this sequence is a human donor with non-small cell lung cancer that progressed on radiotherapy plus ipilimumab. The source was peripheral blood, collected from a patient treated with radiotherapy plus ipilimumab. V and J are TRBV27 and TRBJ2-7; TRBD1 matches at 8 bases. CDR3 nucleotides: TGTGCCAGCAGAAAAGAGACAGGGGAAGGGTACGAGCAGTACTTC. Protein sequence: CASRKETGEGYEQYF.